This TCR beta chain was recovered during a study of control samples from healthy donors and cancer patients. Clones were read by immunoSEQ multiplex PCR, and TCRdb kept only the in-frame ones, dropping some. The sample lists around 140,000 clones; approximately 91% were seen once. V lost 3 bases to trimming and J lost 7 bases, with 9 bases between them. The CDR3 runs to 13 residues. The sequenced sample was blood. The receptor comes from a man aged 30-40 years in good health. The V gene is TRBV12-3 or TRBV12-4, the J gene TRBJ2-2; no reliable D call. CDR3 nucleotide sequence: TGTGCCAGCAGTTTCGCAGTCCACGGGGAGCTGTTTTTT. Its protein is CASSFAVHGELFF.